The 9 T cell receptor beta chains below were found in one sample sequenced in a study of blood T cell repertoires in COVID-19. This table comes from immunoSEQ multiplex PCR, and its TCRdb copy is limited to in-frame clones, with some not included. Here the sample spans 120,000 or so clones, roughly 87% being singletons. The sample consisted of peripheral blood. These receptors were taken from a human donor in a cohort sampled during active COVID-19.

The V and J genes are TRBV28 and TRBJ1-1, with D perhaps matching TRBD1 (6 bases). The V gene's germline CDR1 is MDHEN and CDR2 SYDVKM. This CDR3 region has 14 residues. V was clipped by 5 bases and J by 9 bases, with 19 bases between them. DNA for the CDR3: TGTGCCAGCAGTCTTTCGGGGGGACACAACAAAGCTTTCTTT. Encoded protein: CASSLSGGHNKAFF.

V usage is TRBV12-3 or TRBV12-4 and J usage is TRBJ1-2; 8 nucleotides line up with TRBD1. With 7 bases clipped from V and 7 bases from J, the junction kept 8 bases outside the gene matches. CDR3 length: 13 residues. DNA for the CDR3: TGTGCCAGCAAACTGGACAGGGAGTCTGGCTACACCTTC. Protein: CASKLDRESGYTF.

The genes are TRBV10-3 and TRBJ1-2; no clear D. The V and J ends lost 0 bases and 6 bases respectively, with 5 bases between them. This CDR3 contains 12 residues. The germline gives CDR1 ENHRY, CDR2 SYGVKD. CDR3 DNA sequence: TGTGCCATCAGTGAGTCGGGAGATGGCTACACCTTC. This sequence encodes CAISESGDGYTF.

The chain employs TRBV5-1 and TRBJ1-3; the match to TRBD1 covers 7 bases. V trimming: 5 bases; J trimming: 0 bases; junction bases outside the gene matches: 8. The CDR3 is made up of 16 amino acids. Looked up from germline, CDR1 is SGHRS and CDR2 is YFSETQ. DNA of the CDR3: TGCGCCAGCAGTCAGGAGGGACAGTCCTCTGGAAACACCATATATTTT. Its translation is CASSQEGQSSGNTIYF. Full variable domain (rest looked up from reference TRBV5-1 and TRBJ1-3): KAGVTQTPRYLIKTRGQQVTLSCSPISGHRSVSWYQQTPGQGLQFLFEYFSETQRNKGNFPGRFSGRQFSNSRSEMNVSTLELGDSALYLCASSQEGQSSGNTIYFGEGSWLTVV.

This chain joins TRBV7-9 and TRBJ2-7; TRBD1 matches at 8 bases. The germline CDR1 and CDR2 sequences are SEHNR and FQNEAQ (reference sequence). Germline trimming cut 4 bases from V and 1 base from J; bases unmatched to any gene: 6. The CDR3 is 15 amino acids. The CDR3 DNA reads as TGTGCCAGCAGCTCCTACAGGGGGAAGTCCTACGAGCAGTACTTC. Its translation: CASSSYRGKSYEQYF.

The J gene is TRBJ2-1, the V gene TRBV7-9; 7 nucleotides agree with TRBD2. The V and J ends lost 5 bases and 6 bases, in that order; junction bases with no gene match: 10. Germline V CDR1 and CDR2: SEHNR, FQNEAQ (reference sequence). CDR3 length: 15 residues. The CDR3 coding sequence is TGTGCCAGCAGCCCAGGGTCGGGGACTACCAATGAGCAGTTCTTC. This encodes CASSPGSGTTNEQFF.

This rearrangement joins TRBV11-3 to TRBJ1-1, with D perhaps TRBD1 (6 bases). The CDR3 has 16 amino acids. The germline V gene encodes CDR1 SGHNT and CDR2 YENEEA. The ends were cut back, 1 base at V and 3 bases at J, with 15 bases in the middle. The CDR3 here is CASSLGQGMGDTEAFF. CDR3 sequence (DNA): TGTGCCAGCAGCTTAGGGCAGGGGATGGGTGACACTGAAGCTTTCTTT.

The V and J genes are TRBV7-3 and TRBJ2-2, with a weak D call TRBD2 (6 bases). This CDR3 comprises 16 residues. Trimming removed 1 base from V and 5 bases from J, with 14 bases in between. The germline V gene has CDR1 SGHTA and CDR2 FQGTGA. As DNA, the CDR3 is TGTGCCAGCAGCTTAATACCCGGCGGGACGACCGGGGAGCTGTTTTTT. Its protein product is CASSLIPGGTTGELFF. Based on the CDR3 plus reference TRBV7-3 and TRBJ2-2, the full variable domain is GAGVSQTPSNKVTEKGKYVELRCDPISGHTALYWYRQSLGQGPEFLIYFQGTGAADDSGLPNDRFFAVRPEGSVSTLKIQRTERGDSAVYLCASSLIPGGTTGELFFGEGSRLTVL.

The V gene is TRBV6-5, the J gene TRBJ2-5; 7 nucleotides align to TRBD2. The CDR3 length is 16 residues. Germline loops: CDR1 MNHEY, CDR2 SVGAGI. V dropped 0 bases and J dropped 0; count of bases not matched to a gene: 4. CDR3 protein: CASSYSGLADQETQYF. As DNA, the CDR3 is TGTGCCAGCAGTTACTCGGGCCTAGCGGACCAAGAGACCCAGTACTTC.